One and the same sample provided the 18 T cell receptor beta chains below, sequenced in a study of response to subunit inactivated influenza vaccine. TCRdb re-analysed the RT-PCR reads in MiXCR, keeping a single row per CDR3 protein. The sample records 500,000 to 600,000 distinct CDR3 sequences, about 11% being singletons. This sample was also put to use in a study of T cells expressing NK-cell markers. That report adds: Production of TCR beta cDNA relied on 5'RACE template switching with UMIs.

The sequencing here drew on PBMCs from blood, taken on the day of vaccination. The source is a man aged 45 to 65 who received an inactivated influenza vaccine.

This clonotype was seen only a few times. The genes are TRBV5-6 and TRBJ2-2; D remains ambiguous. CDR3 length equals 16 residues. The ends were cut back, 1 base at V and 5 bases at J, with 15 bases in the middle. Germline V gene data show CDR1 as SGHDT and CDR2 as YYEEEE. CDR3 residues: CASSLFTDATTGELFF. CDR3 in DNA: TGTGCCAGCAGCTTGTTTACCGATGCGACAACCGGGGAGCTGTTTTTT. Full variable domain (rest looked up from reference TRBV5-6 and TRBJ2-2): DAGVTQSPTHLIKTRGQQVTLRCSPKSGHDTVSWYQQALGQGPQFIFQYYEEEERQRGNFPDRFSGHQFPNYSSELNVNALLLGDSALYLCASSLFTDATTGELFFGEGSRLTVL.

The chain has TRBV12-3 or TRBV12-4 and TRBJ2-2, with 7 positions matching TRBD2. The CDR3 consists of 16 residues. V was pared by 6 bases and J by 6 bases, with 13 bases of the junction left unmatched. CDR3: CASRARLAIEAGELFF. The DNA for the CDR3 is TGTGCCAGCAGGGCTCGACTAGCAATTGAGGCCGGGGAGCTGTTTTTT.

This chain links TRBV3-1 with TRBJ2-1; D may be TRBD1 (6 bases). Trimming took 3 bases from V and 0 from J, leaving 9 bases between them. Germline V CDR1 and CDR2: LGHDT, YNNKEL (reference sequence). The CDR3 extends over 15 amino acids. The CDR3 reads CASSQGHISYNEQFF. The CDR3 bases are TGTGCCAGCAGCCAGGGACATATCTCCTACAATGAGCAGTTCTTC.

This clonotype came up a few times. The rearrangement links TRBV7-8 to TRBJ2-2; TRBD2 is a possible D gene (7 bases). The CDR3 extends over 16 amino acids. The V end lost 2 bases, the J end lost 1 base, and 11 bases lay between the germline ends. Germline V CDR1 and CDR2: SGHVS, FQNEAQ. CDR3 in DNA: TGTGCCAGCAGCTTACGGGGGGCGCAGAACACCGGGGAGCTGTTTTTT. It yields the protein CASSLRGAQNTGELFF.

This clonotype was seen only a few times. The chain recombines TRBV14 with TRBJ2-7; D gene ambiguous. The germline V gene has CDR1 SGHDN and CDR2 FVKESK. Trimming took 2 bases from V and 5 from J, leaving 7 bases between them. The CDR3 is 12 residues long. The CDR3 DNA sequence: TGTGCCAGCAGCCAAATAGGGAACGAGCAGTACTTC. Translation gives CASSQIGNEQYF.

The chain couples TRBV30 to TRBJ2-3; D possibly uses TRBD1 or TRBD2 (5 bases each). The germline CDR1 and CDR2 sequences are GTSNPN and SVGIG (reference sequence). Trimming left V 7 bases short and J 1 base short, with 21 bases between. CDR3 length: 16 residues. CDR3 DNA: TGTGCCTCCGAGTTGGCCGGGACCAGGGGCACAGATACGCAGTATTTT. Protein sequence: CASELAGTRGTDTQYF.

The chain combines TRBV20-1 with TRBJ2-7, with D perhaps being TRBD1 or TRBD2 (5 bases each). V was shortened by 6 bases and J by 0 bases, with 12 bases between the two germline ends. The CDR3 sequence is 13 residues long. CDR1 DFQATT and CDR2 SNEGSKA come from the germline V gene (reference sequence). This chain's CDR3 is CSAQPGTSYEQYF. The CDR3 nucleotides read TGCAGTGCCCAGCCCGGGACCTCCTACGAGCAGTACTTC.

This rearrangement joins TRBV5-6 to TRBJ2-5; unclear D gene. The CDR3 length is 11 residues. V shed 4 bases and J shed 7 bases, with 8 bases lying between them. Germline V gene lookup returns CDR1 SGHDT and CDR2 YYEEEE. The CDR3 nucleotides read TGTGCCAGCAGCCTCTCCAGGACCCAGTACTTC. It encodes CASSLSRTQYF.

In this sample, this clonotype turned up a few times. The chain recombines TRBV28 with TRBJ2-2; 10 bases fit TRBD2. The V segment lost 2 bases and the J segment 5 bases; nucleotides outside the gene matches: 5. The length of the CDR3 is 16 residues. CDR1 MDHEN and CDR2 SYDVKM come from the germline V gene. In DNA form, the CDR3 reads TGTGCCAGCAGTTTAAGCCTAGCGGGAGCTACCGGGGAGCTGTTTTTT. Translated, it gives CASSLSLAGATGELFF.

The J gene is TRBJ1-5, the V gene TRBV4-1; TRBD1 might be the D (6 bases). The CDR3 loop spans 15 amino acids. Germline CDR1 MGHRA, CDR2 YSYEKL. The V and J ends lost 2 bases and 4 bases respectively, with 12 bases between them. CDR3 DNA sequence: TGCGCCAGCAGCCAATCGGCAGGGGTAAATCAGCCCCAGCATTTT. Translation: CASSQSAGVNQPQHF.

In its sample, this clonotype was seen a few times. CDR3 sequence (DNA): TGCGCCAGCAGCTTGGAGGGCAGGGGCCCCTACGAGCAGTACTTC. Protein product: CASSLEGRGPYEQYF. This chain links TRBV5-1 with TRBJ2-7, with D perhaps TRBD1 (6 bases). The CDR3 contains 15 residues. The germline CDR1 and CDR2 sequences are SGHRS and YFSETQ. The V and J ends lost 0 bases and 2 bases respectively, with 12 bases between them.

CDR3 sequence: CASSYERGGDNEQFF. The CDR3 coding sequence is TGTGCCAGCAGCTATGAGCGGGGGGGCGACAATGAGCAGTTCTTC. This chain links TRBV11-2 with TRBJ2-1; 10 bases agree with TRBD2. Germline values: CDR1 SGHAT, CDR2 FQNNGV. Trimming took 4 bases from V and 5 from J; bases not matched to a gene: 5. This CDR3 region has 15 residues.

This clonotype was detected only a few times. This chain joins TRBV7-9 and TRBJ2-1; TRBD1 is a possible D gene (6 bases). Trimming cost V 2 bases and J 6 bases, with 11 bases left between them. CDR3 length: 14 amino acids. Per germline, CDR1 SEHNR and CDR2 FQNEAQ (reference sequence). CDR3 sequence reads: CASSLRTVLNEQFF. Here the CDR3 DNA reads TGTGCCAGCAGCTTAAGGACAGTACTCAATGAGCAGTTCTTC.

This clonotype was detected a few times. The rearrangement joins TRBV7-2 to TRBJ2-7; TRBD2 matches at 8 bases. This CDR3 region has 15 residues. In germline, CDR1 is SGHTA, CDR2 FQGNSA. V trimming: 0 bases; J trimming: 3 bases; junction bases outside the gene matches: 4. CDR3 sequence: CASSLASGTRYEQYF. In DNA, the CDR3 is TGTGCCAGCAGCTTAGCTAGCGGGACGCGCTACGAGCAGTACTTC.

This sequence joins TRBV10-3 and TRBJ2-2; D is uncertain. The ends were cut back, 4 bases at V and 3 bases at J, with 6 bases in the middle. CDR3 length: 13 residues. CDR1 and CDR2 from the germline V gene are ENHRY and SYGVKD. CDR3: CAISVGYTGELFF. The CDR3 region has the DNA TGTGCCATCAGTGTTGGGTACACCGGGGAGCTGTTTTTT.

This clonotype was seen repeatedly, ten times or more. This chain links TRBV12-3 or TRBV12-4 with TRBJ2-7; no definite D call. The CDR3 has 13 residues. Between the trimmed V and J ends, which lost 7 bases and 1 base, there was a span of 11 bases. This chain's CDR3 is CASTRASSYEQYF. CDR3 DNA sequence: TGTGCCAGCACACGGGCGTCATCCTACGAGCAGTACTTC.

This sequence joins TRBV7-9 and TRBJ1-1; D ambiguous. The CDR3 extends over 14 amino acids. Germline lookup yields CDR1 SEHNR and CDR2 FQNEAQ (reference sequence). V gave up 9 bases and J gave up 1 base, with 15 bases separating them. CDR3 DNA: TGTGCCAGTACCCTAGGGCGGGGGAACACTGAAGCTTTCTTT. Its protein product is CASTLGRGNTEAFF.

DNA for the CDR3: TGCAGTGCCTCTACAGGGATCTATGGCTACACCTTC. This sequence encodes CSASTGIYGYTF. This sequence joins TRBV20-1 and TRBJ1-2; D is possibly TRBD1 (6 bases). Germline assignment: CDR1 DFQATT and CDR2 SNEGSKA (reference sequence). V lost 6 bases, J lost 4 bases, and 12 bases lay in between. The CDR3 loop spans 12 amino acids.